The rows below give T cell receptor beta chains drawn from one sample of a study of blood T cell repertoires in COVID-19. The protocol was immunoSEQ multiplex PCR, while the TCRdb copy is restricted to in-frame clones and leaves out a portion. The profile covers some 63,000 clones, with 70% to 85% appearing a single time and roughly 32% taken by the ten largest. Source material: peripheral blood. The source of these receptors is a human donor in a cohort sampled during active COVID-19. Both conserved end residues are part of each CDR3. A D gene is named only where the DNA matches it firmly.

j_gene | d_gene | v_gene | CDR3aa
TRBJ1-6 | . | TRBV28 | CASSPAPGLFSPLHF
TRBJ2-7 | TRBD2 | TRBV6-6 | CASAGTRDEQYF
TRBJ1-5 | . | TRBV6-2/TRBV6-3 | CASSYRGGSNQPQHF
TRBJ2-1 | TRBD2 | TRBV4-3 | CASRETSGNEQFF
TRBJ2-3 | . | TRBV11-2 | CASSLIPRRDTQYF
TRBJ1-3 | . | TRBV6-5 | CASRGAGGAGNTIYF
TRBJ2-2 | TRBD2 | TRBV9 | CASSVASGNRPGELFF
TRBJ2-7 | TRBD2 | TRBV5-4 | CASSSRPGLAGIATYEQYF
TRBJ2-5 | . | TRBV19 | CASSIDQGRQTQYF
TRBJ2-3 | . | TRBV30 | CACNTGFRGGDTQYF
TRBJ2-7 | TRBD2 | TRBV6-5 | CASSYLASGRPYEQYF
TRBJ2-1 | TRBD1 | TRBV5-1 | CASSLKGQSSYNEQFF
TRBJ1-1 | TRBD1 | TRBV6-5 | CASSPGTGVNTEAFF
TRBJ1-1 | . | TRBV19 | CASSSGLWNTEAFF
TRBJ1-3 | . | TRBV11-2 | CASSSTVSGNTIYF
TRBJ2-7 | TRBD1 | TRBV18 | CASSPGTGETYEQYF
TRBJ1-2 | . | TRBV29-1 | CSVGPGAEGYTF
TRBJ1-1 | . | TRBV11-2 | CASSSSAVVGVNTEAFF
TRBJ2-4 | . | TRBV13 | CASSLGGNIQYF
TRBJ1-4 | TRBD1 | TRBV10-3 | CAISDDRVYKLFF
TRBJ2-7 | TRBD2 | TRBV7-8 | CASSLGSSGRAYEQYF
TRBJ1-5 | . | TRBV2 | CASSEEGSNQPQHF
TRBJ2-7 | TRBD1 | TRBV23-1 | CATPTGQGWQYF
TRBJ1-4 | . | TRBV5-5 | CASSQDNEKLFF
TRBJ2-3 | TRBD2 | TRBV6-1 | CASSAQTSGSGDTQYF
TRBJ2-7 | . | TRBV7-9 | CASSGGSAYEQYF
TRBJ1-1 | . | TRBV7-9 | CAKPIRDTF
TRBJ2-1 | TRBD2 | TRBV4-3 | CASSQGYGLAGRNEQFF
TRBJ1-2 | . | TRBV9 | CASSARVDANYGYTF
TRBJ2-7 | . | TRBV12-2 | CASRPWEGDSYEQYF
TRBJ2-3 | . | TRBV5-1 | CASSLAEARSDERIDTQYF
TRBJ1-4 | . | TRBV6-5 | CASSYLDSNEKLFF
TRBJ2-2 | . | TRBV4-1 | CASSHVGSNTGELFF
TRBJ1-6 | . | TRBV11-3 | CASSLGLKNSPLHF
TRBJ1-1 | . | TRBV27 | CASSPTTGKGEAFF
TRBJ2-5 | TRBD2 | TRBV2 | CASTLPGEGETQYF
TRBJ2-5 | TRBD2 | TRBV19 | CASSPGSGKAQETQYF
TRBJ1-1 | . | TRBV27 | CASSFSPGYGTEAFF
TRBJ1-1 | TRBD1 | TRBV10-1 | CASSERTGLNTEAFF
TRBJ2-7 | TRBD2 | TRBV7-8 | CASSLVTKGAGAAYEQYF
TRBJ2-1 | TRBD2 | TRBV6-2/TRBV6-3 | CASSYTLAHQSSYNEQFF
TRBJ1-1 | TRBD1 | TRBV5-8 | CASSLAGGQQLVGAFF
TRBJ1-1 | . | TRBV14 | CASSPPGMNTEAFF